Shown below are 10 T cell receptor beta chains from a single sample sequenced in a study of T cells in Graves' hyperthyroidism and ophthalmopathy. Amplification of TCR beta CDR3 regions was performed using RNA transcripts as template. A first-round RT-PCR of the TCR CDR3 used the HTBI primer set. Each CDR3 protein gets one entry after TCRdb re-called the multiplex PCR reads with MiXCR. Of roughly 740,000 distinct CDR3 sequences in the sample, roughly 15% are singletons; the top ten hold roughly 8%. The material sequenced was blood. These receptors originate from a man aged 18 to 30 with Graves' hyperthyroidism.

The chain has TRBV7-2 and TRBJ2-7, with TRBD1 identical over 8 bases. Germline CDR1 reads SGHTA; CDR2 reads FQGNSA. V was pared by 8 bases and J by 5 bases, with 8 bases of the junction left unmatched. The CDR3 has 13 residues. CDR3 DNA: TGTGCCAGCGGCCTCGACAGGGGTGACGAGCAGTACTTC. It specifies CASGLDRGDEQYF.

The V gene is TRBV28, the J gene TRBJ2-1; TRBD2 matches 9 bases. After removal of 3 bases from V and 6 bases from J, the junction contained 12 bases not matched to a gene. This CDR3 is 17 amino acids long. Germline V gives CDR1 MDHEN, CDR2 SYDVKM. The CDR3 DNA reads TGTGCCAGCAGTTTTTTCGGGAGCGGGAGGACAAGCAATGAGCAGTTCTTC. This encodes CASSFFGSGRTSNEQFF.

This clonotype was found many times. Germline is not matched at one junction end, which may reflect a read error. J is TRBJ2-7 and V is TRBV19, with 11 nucleotides matching TRBD2. The CDR3 is made up of 13 amino acids. Germline assignment: CDR1 LNHDA and CDR2 SQIVND (reference sequence). The CDR3 bases are TGTGCCAGCAGTACTAGCGGGAGCTACGAGCAGTACTTC. Translation: CASSTSGSYEQYF.

The chain carries TRBV6-1 and TRBJ1-4; D remains ambiguous. The V end was cut by 5 bases, the J end by 4 bases, with 17 bases between. The CDR3 loop spans 16 amino acids. The germline V gene encodes CDR1 MNHNS and CDR2 SASEGT. DNA of the CDR3: TGTGCCAGCAGTCCGGCCCAACACGGCCGTAATGAAAAACTGTTTTTT. Protein: CASSPAQHGRNEKLFF.

The chain combines TRBV5-1 with TRBJ1-2; 10 positions match TRBD1. Trimming removed 4 bases from V and 6 bases from J; junction bases left unmatched: 6. CDR3 size: 14 residues. CDR1 SGHRS and CDR2 YFSETQ come from the germline V gene. CDR3 sequence: CASSASGTGDGYTF. CDR3 bases: TGCGCCAGCAGCGCGTCCGGGACAGGGGATGGCTACACCTTC.

This clonotype was counted only a few times. This chain connects TRBV5-6 to TRBJ2-1; D assignment may be TRBD1 or TRBD2 (6 bases each). The germline CDR1 and CDR2 sequences are SGHDT and YYEEEE. V lost 6 bases to trimming and J lost 0 bases, with 19 bases between them. This CDR3 has 17 residues. CDR3 DNA sequence: TGTGCCAGCAACCTCAAGGGGGGTTCCCCCTCCTACAATGAGCAGTTCTTC. Its protein is CASNLKGGSPSYNEQFF.

This clonotype was found a few times. V and J are TRBV28 and TRBJ2-5; D remains ambiguous. Trimming stripped 3 bases from V and 2 bases from J, with 16 bases between. CDR3 length equals 16 residues. Germline CDR1 MDHEN, CDR2 SYDVKM. The CDR3 nucleotides read TGTGCCAGCAGTTTTTTCCCGCCAGGCACACAAGAGACCCAGTACTTC. Its translation is CASSFFPPGTQETQYF.

DNA for the CDR3: TGTGCCAGCAGCTTGGCAGGGGGCAACCACGAGCAGTACTTC. Protein sequence: CASSLAGGNHEQYF. The rearrangement uses TRBV7-8 and TRBJ2-7; 8 bases match TRBD1. The germline V gene has CDR1 SGHVS and CDR2 FQNEAQ. V lost 3 bases to trimming and J lost 5 bases; unmatched junction nucleotides: 6. The CDR3 spans 14 residues.

The rearrangement uses TRBV10-3 and TRBJ2-6; D is unclear. CDR1 ENHRY and CDR2 SYGVKD come from the germline V gene. Trimming took off 1 base at V and 4 bases at J, with 17 bases between the two ends. The CDR3 is made up of 18 amino acids. This CDR3 reads CAISEYVLSSAGANVLTF. The CDR3, as DNA: TGTGCCATCAGTGAGTACGTCCTCTCCTCGGCCGGGGCCAACGTCCTGACTTTC.

This clonotype has just a few counts. The rearrangement uses TRBV20-1 and TRBJ1-2; D possibly corresponds to TRBD1 (6 bases). This CDR3 is built from 14 residues. Trimming took 3 bases from V and 4 from J, leaving 15 bases between them. Germline V gene lookup returns CDR1 DFQATT and CDR2 SNEGSKA (reference sequence). In DNA form, the CDR3 reads TGCAGTGCTAGCTCAGGGGCCGAGAGCTATGGCTACACCTTC. Amino acid sequence: CSASSGAESYGYTF.